The 9 T cell receptor beta chains presented below share a single source sample, sequenced in a study of cytomegalovirus exposure and HLA in healthy donors. It was with 60 Vbeta and 13 Jbeta primers that the PCR ran. The table came from immunoSEQ multiplex PCR; TCRdb's copy has only in-frame clones and leaves some out. Of approximately 130,000 clones listed, 75% to 85% are singletons. Material: PBMCs. The receptor source for this set is a man in his forties in good health and CMV-seronegative.

This clone was observed a few times. V gene TRBV6-4 combines with J gene TRBJ1-1, with a weak D call TRBD1 (6 bases). Trimming took 6 bases from V and 1 from J, leaving 12 bases between them. The CDR3 is 14 residues long. CDR1 is MRHNA and CDR2 is SNTAGT in the germline V gene. This CDR3 is CASRARRGNTEAFF. The CDR3 coding sequence is TGTGCCAGCAGGGCTCGCAGGGGGAACACTGAAGCTTTCTTT.

The rearrangement uses TRBV4-2 and TRBJ2-7; 9 bases fit TRBD1. This CDR3 has 15 amino acids. V trimming: 1 base; J trimming: 1 base; junction bases outside the gene matches: 2. Germline-derived CDR1 and CDR2 are LGHNA and YNFKEQ. The DNA of the CDR3 is TGTGCCAGCAGCCAAGGGACAGGGGAGTCCTACGAGCAGTACTTC. This codes for CASSQGTGESYEQYF.

This clone was counted a few times. The chain recombines TRBV29-1 with TRBJ2-2, with TRBD2 matching over 10 bases. Per germline, CDR1 SQVTM and CDR2 ANQGSEA. The CDR3 is 15 residues long. The trim removed 4 bases at V and 0 bases at J, leaving 2 bases unmatched. The CDR3 DNA is TGCAGCGTTGCTAGCGGGGGCGCGAACACCGGGGAGCTGTTTTTT. Its translation is CSVASGGANTGELFF.

For the CDR3, the DNA is TGTGCCAGCAGCGCATACAGGGGCGGTTCACCCCTCCACTTT. Amino acids: CASSAYRGGSPLHF. This rearrangement joins TRBV7-9 to TRBJ1-6; 7 bases are a match to TRBD1. The CDR3 is 14 amino acids. Looked up from germline, CDR1 is SEHNR and CDR2 is FQNEAQ (reference sequence). J lost 9 bases, V lost 5 bases, and 7 bases had no gene match.

The chain is built from TRBV21-1 and TRBJ2-5; TRBD2 was called by the table and not checked on the DNA. TRBV21-1 is a pseudogene segment. CDR3 length equals 15 residues. The CDR3 bases are TGTGCCAGCGCACTAGCGGGAGGGCCGATTGAGACCCAGTACTTC. Its translation: CASALAGGPIETQYF.

The V call is TRBV9, the J call TRBJ1-2; TRBD1 matches at 8 bases. Germline V gene sequence: CDR1 SGDLS, CDR2 YYNGEE. This CDR3 is built from 14 residues. V was pared by 0 bases and J by 12 bases, with 10 bases of the junction left unmatched. CDR3 coding DNA: TGTGCCAGCAGCGTAGGGGTTCAGGGGGCGGCCGACACCTTC. The encoded protein is CASSVGVQGAADTF.

The rearrangement joins TRBV6-6 to TRBJ2-7; perhaps TRBD1 as D (6 bases). The CDR3 covers 15 residues. V lost 8 bases and J 2 bases, leaving 19 bases between the germline ends. Germline CDR1 reads MNHNY; CDR2 reads SVGAGI (reference sequence). The CDR3 protein is CASVYPQGSAYEQYF. DNA of the CDR3: TGTGCCAGCGTGTACCCACAGGGTTCCGCCTACGAGCAGTACTTC.

This clone appeared a single time. The V call is TRBV5-1, the J call TRBJ1-4, with TRBD1 identical over 9 bases. CDR3 length: 15 residues. The germline V gene encodes CDR1 SGHRS and CDR2 YFSETQ. The V segment lost 7 bases and the J segment 5 bases; nucleotides outside the gene matches: 9. The CDR3 nucleotides read TGCGCCAGCGCTAGAGGGACAGGGCGCAATGAAAAACTGTTTTTT. Its protein product is CASARGTGRNEKLFF.

This clone was detected only a few times. The CDR3 DNA follows: TGTGCCAGCGAAGGGACAGGATACTATGGCTACACCTTC. Translated, it gives CASEGTGYYGYTF. The chain employs TRBV28 and TRBJ1-2; 8 bases are a match to TRBD1. Germline trimming cut 8 bases from V and 3 bases from J; bases unmatched to any gene: 5. Germline loops: CDR1 MDHEN, CDR2 SYDVKM. This CDR3 is 13 amino acids long.